The source of this T cell receptor (beta chain) is a study of T-cell memory formation after mild COVID-19. The overall study: The two donors had largely donor-specific TCR clusters. Points from the study as a whole: Detection of some responders pre-infection suggested pre-existing cross-reactive memory T cells participated. SARS-CoV-2 specificity of second-wave clones peaking day 37 was unconfirmed. Clones contracting day 15 to 85 were balanced CD4/CD8; later expanders leaned CD4+.

TCRdb reprocessed the 5' RACE reads with MiXCR, giving one entry per CDR3 protein. The table has about 150,000 distinct CDR3 sequences, about 15% seen once; the top ten hold 14%. This CDR3 is built from 14 residues. V lost 0 bases to trimming and J lost 12 bases, with 14 bases between them. Per the germline V gene, CDR1 is KGHDR and CDR2 is SFDVKD. Turning to this clonotype: Its target is unknown.

The source material was PBMCs or a T cell subset sorted from them (not recorded which). This clonotype was sampled from an adult woman who had mild COVID-19 (a few samples of this study predate the infection). Cell type and time point are not known. The genes are TRBV24-1 and TRBJ2-1; unclear D gene. CDR3 sequence (DNA): TGTGCCACCAGTGATTTGAAGCTCTCGGCGCGGCAGTTCTTC. This encodes CATSDLKLSARQFF.